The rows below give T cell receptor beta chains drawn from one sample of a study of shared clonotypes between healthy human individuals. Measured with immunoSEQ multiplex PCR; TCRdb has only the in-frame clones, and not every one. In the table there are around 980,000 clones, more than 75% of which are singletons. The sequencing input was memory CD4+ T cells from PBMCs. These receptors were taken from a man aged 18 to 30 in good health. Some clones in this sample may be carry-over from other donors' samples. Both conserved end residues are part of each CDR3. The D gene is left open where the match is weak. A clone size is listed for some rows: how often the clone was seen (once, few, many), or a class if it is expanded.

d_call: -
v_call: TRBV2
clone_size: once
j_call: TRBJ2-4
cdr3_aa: CASRHTGLGQAKNIQYF
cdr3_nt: TGTGCCAGCAGGCATACAGGGCTCGGGCAGGCCAAAAACATTCAGTACTTC

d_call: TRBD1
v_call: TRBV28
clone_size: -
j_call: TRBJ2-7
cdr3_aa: CASSTGGWTTYEQYF
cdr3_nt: TGTGCCAGCAGTACAGGGGGATGGACAACCTACGAGCAGTACTTC

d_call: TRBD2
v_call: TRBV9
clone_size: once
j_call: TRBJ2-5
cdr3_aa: CASSVSSGPQETQYF
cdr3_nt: TGTGCCAGCAGCGTTTCTAGCGGGCCCCAAGAGACCCAGTACTTC

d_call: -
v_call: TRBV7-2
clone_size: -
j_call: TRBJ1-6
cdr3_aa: CASSLRGADSPLHF
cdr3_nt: TGTGCCAGCAGCTTAAGGGGGGCGGATTCACCCCTCCACTTT

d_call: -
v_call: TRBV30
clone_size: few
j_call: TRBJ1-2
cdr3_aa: CAWSEGGGHGYTF
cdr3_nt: TGTGCCTGGAGTGAAGGGGGTGGTCATGGCTACACCTTC

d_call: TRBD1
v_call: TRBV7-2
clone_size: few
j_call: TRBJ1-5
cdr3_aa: CASSSRQGGQPQHF
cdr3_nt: TGTGCCAGCAGCTCGAGACAGGGAGGCCAGCCCCAGCATTTT

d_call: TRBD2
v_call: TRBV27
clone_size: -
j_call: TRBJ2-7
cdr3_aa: CASSFLAAYEQYF
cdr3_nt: TGTGCCAGCAGTTTCCTAGCGGCCTACGAGCAGTACTTC

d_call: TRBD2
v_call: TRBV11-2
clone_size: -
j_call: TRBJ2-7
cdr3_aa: CASSFPPGLAGAGYEQYF
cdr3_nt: TGTGCCAGCAGCTTTCCGCCGGGACTAGCGGGAGCTGGCTACGAGCAGTACTTC

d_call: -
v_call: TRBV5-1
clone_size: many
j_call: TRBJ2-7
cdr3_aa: CASSSPPGQPGGYEQYF
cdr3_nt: TGCGCCAGCAGCTCTCCTCCGGGACAACCAGGCGGGTACGAGCAGTACTTC

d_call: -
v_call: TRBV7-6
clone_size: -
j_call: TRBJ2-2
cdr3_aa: CASSSQPSGGTGELFF
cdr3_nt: TGTGCCAGCAGCTCCCAACCTTCCGGGGGCACCGGGGAGCTGTTTTTT

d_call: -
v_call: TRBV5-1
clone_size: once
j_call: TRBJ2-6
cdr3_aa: CASSSTSGANVLTF
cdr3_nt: TGCGCCAGCAGCTCGACTTCTGGGGCCAACGTCCTGACTTTC

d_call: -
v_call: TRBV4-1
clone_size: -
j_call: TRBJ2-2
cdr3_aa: CASSPFEGYTGELFF
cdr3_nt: TGCGCCAGCAGCCCCTTCGAGGGGTACACCGGGGAGCTGTTTTTT

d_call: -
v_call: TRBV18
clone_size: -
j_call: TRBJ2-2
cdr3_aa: CASSPPDSRRGTGELFF
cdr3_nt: TGTGCCAGCTCACCACCGGACAGCCGGCGGGGCACCGGGGAGCTGTTTTTT

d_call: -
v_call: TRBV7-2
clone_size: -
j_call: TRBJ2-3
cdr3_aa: CASSFHLRGGTDTQYF
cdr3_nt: TGTGCCAGCAGCTTTCACCTGCGGGGTGGCACAGATACGCAGTATTTT

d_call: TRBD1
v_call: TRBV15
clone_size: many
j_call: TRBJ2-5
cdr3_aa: CATSRGQGRAETQYF
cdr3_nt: TGTGCCACCAGCAGAGGACAGGGGCGCGCGGAGACCCAGTACTTC

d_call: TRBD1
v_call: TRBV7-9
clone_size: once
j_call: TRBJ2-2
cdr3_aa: CASSPRTGAITGELFF
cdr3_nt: TGTGCCAGCAGCCCACGGACAGGGGCGATCACCGGGGAGCTGTTTTTT

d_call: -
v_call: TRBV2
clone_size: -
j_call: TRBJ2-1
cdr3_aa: CVSSPGPDRNNEQFF
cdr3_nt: TGTGTCAGCAGCCCCGGACCAGATCGAAACAATGAGCAGTTCTTC

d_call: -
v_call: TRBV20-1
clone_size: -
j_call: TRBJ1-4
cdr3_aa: CSAPEKLFF
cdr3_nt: TGCAGTGCTCCTGAAAAACTGTTTTTT

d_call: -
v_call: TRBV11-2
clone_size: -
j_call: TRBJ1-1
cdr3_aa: CASATDRNTEAFF
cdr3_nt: TGTGCCAGCGCAACTGACCGGAACACTGAAGCTTTCTTT

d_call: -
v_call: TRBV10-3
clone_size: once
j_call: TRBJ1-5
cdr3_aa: CAISERGQEDQPQHF
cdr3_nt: TGTGCCATCAGTGAGAGGGGTCAGGAGGATCAGCCCCAGCATTTT

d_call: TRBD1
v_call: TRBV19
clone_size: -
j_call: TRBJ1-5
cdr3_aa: CASRGQGRDQPQHF
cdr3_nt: TGTGCCAGTAGAGGACAGGGAAGGGATCAGCCCCAGCATTTT

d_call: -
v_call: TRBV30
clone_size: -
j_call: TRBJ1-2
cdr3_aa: CAWGATPPIGYTF
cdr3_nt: TGTGCCTGGGGTGCGACTCCCCCAATTGGCTACACCTTC

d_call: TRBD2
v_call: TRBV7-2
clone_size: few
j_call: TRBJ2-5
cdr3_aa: CASSFSGAYGETQYF
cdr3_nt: TGTGCCAGCAGCTTTAGCGGGGCGTACGGAGAGACCCAGTACTTC

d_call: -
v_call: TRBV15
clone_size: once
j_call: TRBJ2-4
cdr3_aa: CATSLRSQNIQYF
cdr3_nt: TGTGCCACCAGCTTACGCAGCCAAAACATTCAGTACTTC

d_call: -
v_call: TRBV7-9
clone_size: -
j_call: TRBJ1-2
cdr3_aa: CATARGPELANYGYTF
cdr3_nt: TGTGCCACCGCACGGGGCCCGGAGTTAGCTAACTATGGCTACACCTTC

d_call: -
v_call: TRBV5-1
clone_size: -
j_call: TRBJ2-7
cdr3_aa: CASSPLGGDYEQYF
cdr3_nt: TGCGCCAGCAGCCCCCTAGGCGGGGACTACGAGCAGTACTTC

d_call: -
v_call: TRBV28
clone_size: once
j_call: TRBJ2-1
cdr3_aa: CASSPPLVAQPYNEQFF
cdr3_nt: TGTGCCAGCAGTCCCCCCTTGGTCGCTCAGCCCTACAATGAGCAGTTCTTC